One TCR beta chain is described in this entry. Its antigen is unknown. This record comes from a study of cytomegalovirus exposure and HLA in healthy donors. Study-level information: For the approximately 390 genotyped donors, roughly 81% fell within the Caucasian-associated ancestry cluster.

The V gene's germline CDR1 is KGHSH and CDR2 LQKENI. The CDR3 is made up of 15 amino acids. V was clipped by 4 bases and J by 4 bases, with 16 bases between them. It was with 60 Vbeta and 13 Jbeta primers that the PCR ran. TCRdb's table, derived via immunoSEQ multiplex PCR, lists solely in-frame clones and lacks some. The table shows under 200,000 clones, with 70% to 85% occurring only once. Whole-study findings and limits: Donor immune exposure was known only as CMV serostatus. There were some public TCRs occurring in many donors, but most TCR sequences were rare. A later analysis linked a missense variant in DCLRE1C to the trimming of TCR beta V and J genes.

V usage is TRBV18 and J usage is TRBJ1-2, with D maybe TRBD1 (5 bases). Sequenced sample: PBMCs. The TCR sequence derives from a woman between 40 and 50 years old in good health and CMV-seronegative. This CDR3 reads CASSQDTGSIYGYTF. CDR3 nucleotide sequence: TGTGCCAGCTCACAGGACACCGGGTCCATCTATGGCTACACCTTC.